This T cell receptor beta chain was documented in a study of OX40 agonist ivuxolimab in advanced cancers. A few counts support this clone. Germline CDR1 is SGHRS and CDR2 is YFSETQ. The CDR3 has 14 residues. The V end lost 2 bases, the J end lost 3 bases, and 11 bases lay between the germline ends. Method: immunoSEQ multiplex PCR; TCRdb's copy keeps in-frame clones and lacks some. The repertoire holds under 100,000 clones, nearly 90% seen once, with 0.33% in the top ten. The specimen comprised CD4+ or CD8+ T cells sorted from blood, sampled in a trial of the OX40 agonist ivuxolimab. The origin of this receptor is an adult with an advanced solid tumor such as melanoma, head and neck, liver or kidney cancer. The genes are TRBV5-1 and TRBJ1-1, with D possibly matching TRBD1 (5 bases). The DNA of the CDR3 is TGCGCCAGCAGCTTCGGGGGATCCTACACTGAAGCTTTCTTT. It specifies CASSFGGSYTEAFF.